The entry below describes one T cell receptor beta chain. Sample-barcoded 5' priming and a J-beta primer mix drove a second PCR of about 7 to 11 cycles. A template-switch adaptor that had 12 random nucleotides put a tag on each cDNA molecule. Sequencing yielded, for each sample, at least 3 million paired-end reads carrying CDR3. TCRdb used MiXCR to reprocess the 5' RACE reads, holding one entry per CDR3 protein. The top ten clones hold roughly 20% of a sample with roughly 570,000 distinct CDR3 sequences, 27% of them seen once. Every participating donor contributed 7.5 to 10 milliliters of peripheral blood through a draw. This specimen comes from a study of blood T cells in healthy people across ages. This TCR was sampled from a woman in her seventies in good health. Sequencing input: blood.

This chain's CDR3 is CASSSAPPHRVYEQYF. The CDR3 coding sequence is TGTGCCAGCAGCTCAGCCCCGCCCCACAGGGTCTACGAGCAGTACTTC. This chain joins TRBV7-2 and TRBJ2-7, with D maybe TRBD1 (6 bases). CDR3 length: 16 amino acids. Trimming pared 4 bases from V and 3 bases from J, leaving 19 bases between. Germline CDR1 is SGHTA and CDR2 is FQGNSA.